Each of the 28 T cell receptor beta chains below was sequenced from the same sample in a study of molecular identifiers for immune sequencing clone quantification. TCRdb reprocessed the PCR reads with MiXCR, giving one entry per CDR3 protein. The data hold more than 450,000 distinct CDR3 sequences, with roughly 25% observed a single time. Source material: naive CD8+ T cells from blood, with Jurkat cell RNA spiked in. Subset in this sample: FACS-sorted CD8+CD4-CCR7+CD45RA+ naive T cells. The origin of the receptors is a human donor in good health. Some libraries in this study had Jurkat cell RNA spiked in.

V is TRBV7-9 and J is TRBJ1-3; D gene uncertain. V gave up 2 bases and J gave up 0 bases, with 14 bases separating them. From germline, CDR1 is SEHNR and CDR2 FQNEAQ (reference sequence). This CDR3 has 17 residues. CDR3 in amino acids: CASSLRKGPFSGNTIYF. CDR3 in DNA: TGTGCCAGCAGCTTAAGAAAGGGCCCCTTCTCTGGAAACACCATATATTTT.

The V gene is TRBV4-1, the J gene TRBJ2-7; 9 nucleotides match TRBD1. The CDR3 sequence is 15 residues long. Germline CDR1 reads MGHRA; CDR2 reads YSYEKL. Trimming cost V 1 base and J 2 bases; bases outside gene matches: 3. The DNA of the CDR3 is TGCGCCAGCAGCCAAGCCACAGGGGGCCCCTACGAGCAGTACTTC. Its protein product is CASSQATGGPYEQYF.

The chain links TRBV19 to TRBJ2-1; a possible D gene is TRBD2 (6 bases). Germline V CDR1 and CDR2: LNHDA, SQIVND (reference sequence). V was clipped by 3 bases and J by 0 bases, with 12 bases between them. The CDR3 totals 16 residues. This CDR3 is CASSMGLASSYNEQFF. As DNA, the CDR3 is TGTGCCAGTAGTATGGGACTTGCGAGCTCCTACAATGAGCAGTTCTTC. Filled out from reference TRBV19 and TRBJ2-1, the complete variable domain reads DGGITQSPKYLFRKEGQNVTLSCEQNLNHDAMYWYRQDPGQGLRLIYYSQIVNDFQKGDIAEGYSVSREKKESFPLTVTSAQKNPTAFYLCASSMGLASSYNEQFFGPGTRLTVL.

This clonotype was observed at least ten times. The rearrangement joins TRBV28 to TRBJ1-3; D uncertain. CDR3 length: 14 amino acids. V lost 6 bases and J 2 bases, leaving 11 bases between the germline ends. Germline V gene lookup returns CDR1 MDHEN and CDR2 SYDVKM. CDR3 amino acids: CASSLRTAGNTIYF. The DNA of the CDR3 is TGTGCCAGCAGCCTGCGGACTGCTGGAAACACCATATATTTT. The variable domain in full, with the rest retrieved from reference TRBV28 and TRBJ1-3, is DVKVTQSSRYLVKRTGEKVFLECVQDMDHENMFWYRQDPGLGLRLIYFSYDVKMKEKGDIPEGYSVSREKKERFSLILESASTNQTSMYLCASSLRTAGNTIYFGEGSWLTVV.

The chain has TRBV27 and TRBJ2-7; 8 bases agree with TRBD2. There are 14 residues in the CDR3. Per germline, CDR1 MNHEY and CDR2 SMNVEV (reference sequence). With V trimmed by 11 bases and J by 3 bases, 12 bases remained unmatched. CDR3: CARRPGLGFYEQYF. DNA of the CDR3: TGTGCCCGCCGTCCGGGACTAGGCTTCTACGAGCAGTACTTC.

V usage is TRBV19 and J usage is TRBJ2-7; 7 bases fit TRBD2. CDR3 length equals 15 residues. Germline CDR1 LNHDA, CDR2 SQIVND (reference sequence). The V and J ends lost 3 bases and 3 bases, in that order; junction bases with no gene match: 8. The chain's CDR3 is CASSIFGGTSYEQYF. The CDR3 DNA reads as TGTGCCAGTAGTATTTTCGGGGGGACGAGCTACGAGCAGTACTTC.

The chain joins TRBV4-3 to TRBJ1-2; D unclear. Per the germline V gene, CDR1 is LGHNA and CDR2 is YSLEER. Trimming removed 1 base at V and 0 bases at J, with 9 bases between. This CDR3 has 15 amino acids. CDR3 in amino acids: CASSQGRTTNYGYTF. CDR3 DNA sequence: TGCGCCAGCAGCCAAGGACGGACCACTAACTATGGCTACACCTTC.

This sequence joins TRBV28 and TRBJ2-1; D is perhaps TRBD2 (6 bases). Germline-derived CDR1 and CDR2 are MDHEN and SYDVKM. Deletions cut 5 bases from V and 15 bases from J, with 29 bases between. This CDR3 contains 16 residues. CDR3 amino acids: CASSPRQTGGAAAPFF. The CDR3 DNA reads TGTGCCAGCAGTCCCCGTCAGACGGGCGGGGCGGCTGCGCCGTTCTTC.

This clonotype has ten or more counts. CDR3 protein: CASSQGTFEAQHF. The CDR3 coding sequence is TGCGCCAGCAGCCAAGGGACCTTTGAGGCCCAGCATTTT. The chain combines TRBV4-1 with TRBJ1-5; D ambiguous. The germline CDR1 and CDR2 sequences are MGHRA and YSYEKL. Trimming stripped 1 base from V and 11 bases from J, with 12 bases between. The CDR3 extends over 13 amino acids.

The V call is TRBV7-9, the J call TRBJ2-1; D unclear. This CDR3 has 16 amino acids. The germline CDR1 and CDR2 sequences are SEHNR and FQNEAQ (reference sequence). V lost 4 bases, J lost 2 bases, and 15 bases lay in between. CDR3 DNA sequence: TGTGCCAGCAGCTCGAGCGAAAGCTACACCTACAATGAGCAGTTCTTC. Amino acid sequence: CASSSSESYTYNEQFF.

This clonotype was observed a handful of times. The rearrangement links TRBV27 to TRBJ2-3; TRBD2 matches at 8 bases. Germline CDR1 MNHEY, CDR2 SMNVEV (reference sequence). The CDR3 covers 17 residues. The V gene end was trimmed by 2 bases and the J gene end by 1 base; junction bases not matched to a gene: 8. The CDR3 coding sequence is TGTGCCAGCAGTTTAATTCAATCGCGGGGGGGCACAGATACGCAGTATTTT. This sequence encodes CASSLIQSRGGTDTQYF.

This clonotype has ten or more counts. The chain has TRBV4-3 and TRBJ2-3; TRBD2 aligns across 7 bases. Germline V gene data show CDR1 as LGHNA and CDR2 as YSLEER. V lost 1 base, J lost 5 bases, and 12 bases stayed unmatched. CDR3 length: 17 amino acids. The chain's CDR3 is CASSQGLPAAGVDTQYF. CDR3 coding DNA: TGCGCCAGCAGCCAAGGACTTCCAGCGGCGGGAGTAGATACGCAGTATTTT.

This clonotype was observed many times. The rearrangement joins TRBV9 to TRBJ2-3; 9 bases match TRBD2. Germline V gives CDR1 SGDLS, CDR2 YYNGEE. CDR3 length: 15 residues. V lost 7 bases and J lost 6; bases outside the gene matches: 12. The CDR3, as DNA: TGTGCCAGCGGAAAAGTGGGACTAGCAAGCGATACGCAGTATTTT. This translates into CASGKVGLASDTQYF.

This clonotype was counted at least ten times. This chain links TRBV7-9 with TRBJ1-3, with 9 bases aligning to TRBD1. From germline, CDR1 is SEHNR and CDR2 FQNEAQ (reference sequence). The CDR3 loop spans 15 amino acids. V dropped 5 bases and J dropped 4; count of bases not matched to a gene: 6. The CDR3 DNA reads as TGTGCCAGCAGCCCAGGGACAGGGACCGGAAACACCATATATTTT. Amino acids: CASSPGTGTGNTIYF.

At least ten counts were recorded for this clonotype. The V and J genes are TRBV20-1 and TRBJ1-5; TRBD1 agrees at 7 bases. The CDR3 totals 17 residues. CDR1 is DFQATT and CDR2 is SNEGSKA in the germline V gene (reference sequence). The V and J ends lost 6 bases and 0 bases, in that order; junction bases with no gene match: 14. In DNA, the CDR3 is TGCAGTGCCCCCAATCCCTGGACAGGTTATAGCAATCAGCCCCAGCATTTT. Its translation: CSAPNPWTGYSNQPQHF.

This clonotype was seen only a few times. The chain links TRBV3-1 to TRBJ2-7; D is possibly TRBD1 or TRBD2 (6 bases each). CDR3 length: 15 amino acids. V lost 0 bases and J lost 7, with 16 bases in between. In germline, CDR1 is LGHDT, CDR2 YNNKEL (reference sequence). The CDR3 coding sequence is TGTGCCAGCAGCCAAGAGGGGGGCATCGTGGGTGAGCAGTACTTC. This translates into CASSQEGGIVGEQYF.

As concerns this clonotype: The junction does not match germline at one end; this may be a read error. This chain connects TRBV6-2 or TRBV6-3 to TRBJ1-1, with 10 bases that match TRBD1. CDR3 length equals 13 residues. Germline V gene lookup returns CDR1 MNHEY and CDR2 SVGEGT. The CDR3 DNA reads as TGTGCCGGCAGTCACGGGACAGGGGCTGAAGCTTTCTTT. This sequence encodes CAGSHGTGAEAFF.

In its sample, this clonotype was seen a few times. The chain uses TRBV5-6 and TRBJ2-7; 9 nucleotides agree with TRBD1. The germline CDR1 and CDR2 sequences are SGHDT and YYEEEE. V lost 4 bases and J lost 2; bases outside the gene matches: 10. The CDR3 has 16 amino acids. CDR3 protein: CASSPEVGTGTYEQYF. The DNA of the CDR3 is TGTGCCAGCAGCCCCGAAGTCGGGACAGGGACCTACGAGCAGTACTTC.

The chain has TRBV12-3 or TRBV12-4 and TRBJ1-5; D ambiguous. Trimming cost V 0 bases and J 1 base, with 19 bases left between them. The CDR3 consists of 19 residues. CDR3: CASSLAVGGYRKSNQPQHF. The DNA of the CDR3 is TGTGCCAGCAGTTTAGCGGTCGGTGGGTACAGAAAAAGCAATCAGCCCCAGCATTTT.

This clonotype was observed a few times. The CDR3 DNA sequence: TGTGCCAGCAGTCCCCCCGGGACTAGCGGAACTGTAGCCAAAAACATTCAGTACTTC. Protein product: CASSPPGTSGTVAKNIQYF. V and J are TRBV6-5 and TRBJ2-4; TRBD2 matches 11 bases. V lost 5 bases to trimming and J lost 0 bases; unmatched junction nucleotides: 12. Germline V gene data show CDR1 as MNHEY and CDR2 as SVGAGI. The CDR3 consists of 19 residues.

This clonotype turned up a few times. The chain is built from TRBV29-1 and TRBJ1-2; D ambiguous. Per germline, CDR1 SQVTM and CDR2 ANQGSEA. V lost 6 bases to trimming and J lost 8 bases, with 13 bases between them. The CDR3 runs to 11 residues. CDR3 nucleotide sequence: TGCAGCGTCGCCGCCAGAAGCGGCTACACCTTC. It codes for CSVAARSGYTF. Full variable domain (outside the CDR3, taken from reference TRBV29-1 and TRBJ1-2): SAVISQKPSRDICQRGTSLTIQCQVDSQVTMMFWYRQQPGQSLTLIATANQGSEATYESGFVIDKFPISRPNLTFSTLTVSNMSPEDSSIYLCSVAARSGYTFGSGTRLTVV.

Concerning this clonotype: A much bigger clone sits one base away, suggesting this may be a read error. This chain connects TRBV20-1 to TRBJ1-1; D remains ambiguous. Germline lookup yields CDR1 DFQATT and CDR2 SNEGSKA (reference sequence). This CDR3 has 13 residues. CDR3 sequence (DNA): TGCAGTGCTAGTTGGGCCATGAACACTGAAGCTATCTTT. Its translation: CSASWAMNTEAIF.

To note about this clonotype: A clone one base away is much larger, so this may be a read error. The conserved final phenylalanine or tryptophan is absent from the CDR3, which likely points to a read error. V usage is TRBV4-3 and J usage is TRBJ2-7; 9 bases align to TRBD2. Germline V gene lookup returns CDR1 LGHNA and CDR2 YSLEER. V gave up 3 bases and J gave up 3 bases; unmatched junction bases: 6. The length of the CDR3 is 15 residues. Written as DNA, the CDR3 is TGCGCCAGCAGCCAGGGGACTAGCAGAGGCTACGAGCAGTACCTC. Residues: CASSQGTSRGYEQYL.

The J gene is TRBJ2-5, the V gene TRBV12-2; TRBD1, as called in the table, went unchecked against the DNA. TRBV12-2 is a listed pseudogene. This CDR3 has 15 residues. The CDR3 coding sequence is TGTGCAAGTCGCCCCGGTGGGCAGGCGAAAGAGACCCAGTACTTC. As protein: CASRPGGQAKETQYF.

On this clonotype itself: Being one base from a much bigger clone, this may be a read error. The gene calls are TRBV5-1 and TRBJ1-5; D possibly corresponds to TRBD1 (5 bases). CDR3 length: 15 amino acids. Per the germline V gene, CDR1 is SGHRS and CDR2 is YFSETQ. CDR3 sequence reads: CARSLGGVGNQPQHF. DNA for the CDR3: TGCGCCCGCAGCTTGGGGGGGGTTGGCAATCAGCCCCAGCATTTT.

Only a few counts were recorded for this clonotype. The chain employs TRBV12-3 or TRBV12-4 and TRBJ2-3, with D perhaps matching TRBD2 (6 bases). The V end was cut by 2 bases, the J end by 6 bases, with 12 bases between. The CDR3 loop spans 14 amino acids. In nucleotides, the CDR3 is TGTGCCAGCAGTTTACTAGCGTTGGGGGATACGCAGTATTTT. Translating gives CASSLLALGDTQYF.

The chain combines TRBV4-3 with TRBJ2-7, with TRBD2 as a possible D gene (5 bases). This CDR3 comprises 14 residues. In germline, CDR1 is LGHNA, CDR2 YSLEER. V lost 0 bases, J lost 4 bases, and 10 bases lay in between. The CDR3 sequence: CASSQESEGYEQYF. The CDR3 region has the DNA TGCGCCAGCAGCCAAGAATCCGAGGGTTACGAGCAGTACTTC.

On this clonotype: A much larger clone lies one base from this, so it may be a read error. The V gene is TRBV27, the J gene TRBJ2-7; D unclear. This CDR3 is built from 14 residues. Germline CDR1 reads MNHEY; CDR2 reads SMNVEV (reference sequence). V lost 6 bases to trimming and J lost 6 bases, with 18 bases between them. The CDR3 DNA sequence: TGTGCCAGCAGGAGCTTCTCAGCCTTGGTCGAGCAGTACTTC. Translated: CASRSFSALVEQYF.